This T cell receptor (beta chain) is drawn from a study of blood T cell repertoires in COVID-19. With V trimmed by 7 bases and J by 3 bases, 3 bases remained unmatched. CDR1 and CDR2 from the germline V gene are MNHEY and SVGAGI. This CDR3 has 13 amino acids. The study recruited people aged roughly 18 to 100 years across around 23 US areas. The recovered donors of Cohort 3 showed two negative PCRs, clearance, or symptom resolution. Authors' processing steps: Nucleated cell number was recorded as an estimate derived from reference gene primer amplification. The assay was immunoSEQ multiplex PCR, and TCRdb's table has in-frame clones only and misses some. V and J calls and clone size come straight from that table; D and trimming were deduced from the DNA. Of more than 300,000 clones in the sample, 88% were seen once.

The rearrangement links TRBV6-5 to TRBJ1-1, with TRBD1 matching over 9 bases. Sequencing was performed on PBMCs or T cells enriched from blood (not recorded which). The receptor comes from a woman aged 18 to 35 who had recovered from COVID-19. CDR3 bases: TGTGCCAGCAAAGGACAGGGGTACACTGAAGCTTTCTTT. Translation gives CASKGQGYTEAFF.